The rows below give T cell receptor beta chains drawn from one sample of a study of shared clonotypes between healthy human individuals. Only in-frame clones appear in the TCRdb table, and some are missing; sequencing was by immunoSEQ multiplex PCR. This repertoire shows some 1 million clones, roughly 80% found once; its top ten account for roughly 1.4%. Sequencing used memory CD4+ T cells sorted from blood. These receptors all come from a man in his late teens or twenties in good health. The CDR3 runs from the conserved cysteine through the conserved F or W. Fields, in order: D gene, V gene, clone size, J gene, CDR3 protein, CDR3 DNA. D genes are given only for firm matches. Size values are once, few and many counts, or a class for expanded clones, and some rows have none.

d_call: .
v_call: TRBV28
clone_size: few
j_call: TRBJ1-6
cdr3_aa: CASSPTTAYSPLHF
cdr3_nt: TGTGCCAGCAGTCCGACGACAGCTTATTCACCCCTCCACTTT

d_call: TRBD2
v_call: TRBV5-6
clone_size: .
j_call: TRBJ2-7
cdr3_aa: CASSSWASGFTYEQYF
cdr3_nt: TGTGCCAGCAGCTCATGGGCTAGCGGGTTTACCTACGAGCAGTACTTC

d_call: .
v_call: TRBV5-1
clone_size: .
j_call: TRBJ1-3
cdr3_aa: CASSPEVGRNTIYF
cdr3_nt: TGCGCCAGCAGCCCTGAGGTCGGCCGAAACACCATATATTTT

d_call: TRBD2
v_call: TRBV29-1
clone_size: .
j_call: TRBJ2-2
cdr3_aa: CSVVAGGPDTGELFF
cdr3_nt: TGCAGCGTTGTAGCGGGAGGGCCGGACACCGGGGAGCTGTTTTTT

d_call: .
v_call: TRBV18
clone_size: once
j_call: TRBJ1-3
cdr3_aa: CASSPFSGNTIYF
cdr3_nt: TGTGCCAGCTCACCCTTTTCTGGAAACACCATATATTTT

d_call: .
v_call: TRBV4-1
clone_size: .
j_call: TRBJ1-1
cdr3_aa: CASSQDLGRYMNTEAFF
cdr3_nt: TGCGCCAGCAGCCAAGATCTTGGACGTTACATGAACACTGAAGCTTTCTTT

d_call: .
v_call: TRBV19
clone_size: .
j_call: TRBJ2-7
cdr3_aa: CASKGRGEQYF
cdr3_nt: TGTGCCAGTAAAGGCAGGGGCGAGCAGTACTTC

d_call: .
v_call: TRBV7-9
clone_size: .
j_call: TRBJ1-1
cdr3_aa: CASSIDQASGTEAFF
cdr3_nt: TGTGCCAGCAGCATAGATCAGGCGTCGGGCACTGAAGCTTTCTTT

d_call: .
v_call: TRBV5-8
clone_size: .
j_call: TRBJ2-7
cdr3_aa: CASAGGKRVEQYF
cdr3_nt: TGTGCCAGCGCAGGGGGGAAACGCGTCGAGCAGTACTTC

d_call: .
v_call: TRBV10-1
clone_size: once
j_call: TRBJ1-6
cdr3_aa: CASSGGANSPLHF
cdr3_nt: TGCGCCAGCAGTGGGGGGGCAAATTCACCCCTCCACTTT

d_call: .
v_call: TRBV15
clone_size: .
j_call: TRBJ1-2
cdr3_aa: CATSVVEGWDYGYTF
cdr3_nt: TGTGCCACCAGCGTAGTGGAGGGCTGGGACTATGGCTACACCTTC

d_call: .
v_call: TRBV18
clone_size: .
j_call: TRBJ1-4
cdr3_aa: CASSQNNPNEKLFF
cdr3_nt: TGTGCCAGCTCACAGAACAACCCGAATGAAAAACTGTTTTTT

d_call: .
v_call: TRBV7-2
clone_size: .
j_call: TRBJ1-5
cdr3_aa: CASSQESGSNQPQHF
cdr3_nt: TGTGCCAGCAGCCAAGAGTCGGGGAGCAATCAGCCCCAGCATTTT

d_call: .
v_call: TRBV7-2
clone_size: .
j_call: TRBJ2-2
cdr3_aa: CASSFQGGRTGELFF
cdr3_nt: TGTGCCAGCAGCTTTCAGGGGGGTCGTACCGGGGAGCTGTTTTTT

d_call: .
v_call: TRBV7-8
clone_size: .
j_call: TRBJ1-5
cdr3_aa: CASSSSTGINQPQHF
cdr3_nt: TGTGCCAGCAGCTCGTCCACAGGGATCAATCAGCCCCAGCATTTT

d_call: TRBD1
v_call: TRBV5-5
clone_size: few
j_call: TRBJ1-4
cdr3_aa: CASSLRDRVDEKLFF
cdr3_nt: TGTGCCAGCAGCTTGCGGGACAGGGTCGATGAAAAACTGTTTTTT

d_call: TRBD1
v_call: TRBV19
clone_size: few
j_call: TRBJ2-7
cdr3_aa: CASSIGQGRSYEQYF
cdr3_nt: TGTGCCAGTAGTATAGGACAGGGGCGCTCCTACGAGCAGTACTTC

d_call: .
v_call: TRBV7-8
clone_size: once
j_call: TRBJ1-1
cdr3_aa: CASSLGGFYTEAFF
cdr3_nt: TGTGCCAGCAGCTTAGGGGGTTTTTACACTGAAGCTTTCTTT

d_call: .
v_call: TRBV11-2
clone_size: .
j_call: TRBJ2-2
cdr3_aa: CASSVQGRGGELFF
cdr3_nt: TGTGCCAGCAGCGTTCAGGGGAGGGGCGGGGAGCTGTTTTTT

d_call: .
v_call: TRBV2
clone_size: once
j_call: TRBJ2-7
cdr3_aa: CASSADKGPYEQYF
cdr3_nt: TGTGCCAGCAGCGCCGACAAGGGGCCCTACGAGCAGTACTTC

d_call: TRBD1
v_call: TRBV18
clone_size: .
j_call: TRBJ1-3
cdr3_aa: CASSPRGTGSGNTIYF
cdr3_nt: TGTGCCAGCTCACCCCGAGGGACAGGCTCTGGAAACACCATATATTTT

d_call: .
v_call: TRBV11-2
clone_size: .
j_call: TRBJ2-7
cdr3_aa: CASSLEGGLGYEQYF
cdr3_nt: TGTGCCAGCAGCTTAGAAGGGGGATTGGGGTACGAGCAGTACTTC

d_call: .
v_call: TRBV18
clone_size: .
j_call: TRBJ2-2
cdr3_aa: CASSLERTGGELFF
cdr3_nt: TGTGCCAGCTCACTAGAACGGACTGGCGGGGAGCTGTTTTTT

d_call: .
v_call: TRBV4-3
clone_size: .
j_call: TRBJ2-7
cdr3_aa: CASSQDHVGSDEQYF
cdr3_nt: TGCGCCAGCAGCCAAGATCACGTAGGGAGTGACGAGCAGTACTTC

d_call: TRBD2
v_call: TRBV5-1
clone_size: .
j_call: TRBJ2-7
cdr3_aa: CASTPSGLAGVYEQYF
cdr3_nt: TGCGCCAGCACGCCGTCGGGACTAGCGGGAGTGTACGAGCAGTACTTC

d_call: .
v_call: TRBV27
clone_size: .
j_call: TRBJ1-6
cdr3_aa: CASSRQGNSPLHF
cdr3_nt: TGTGCCAGCAGCCGCCAGGGTAATTCACCCCTCCACTTT

d_call: .
v_call: TRBV5-4
clone_size: .
j_call: TRBJ1-2
cdr3_aa: CASSIPPFQGYTF
cdr3_nt: TGTGCCAGCAGTATCCCCCCGTTTCAGGGCTACACCTTC

d_call: .
v_call: TRBV5-4
clone_size: .
j_call: TRBJ1-5
cdr3_aa: CASSLDINQPQHF
cdr3_nt: TGTGCCAGCAGCTTGGACATAAATCAGCCCCAGCATTTT

d_call: .
v_call: TRBV30
clone_size: .
j_call: TRBJ2-5
cdr3_aa: CAWSYGAGETQYF
cdr3_nt: TGTGCCTGGAGTTACGGGGCGGGGGAGACCCAGTACTTC

d_call: .
v_call: TRBV25-1
clone_size: .
j_call: TRBJ2-7
cdr3_aa: CASSATGYEQYF
cdr3_nt: TGTGCCAGCAGTGCGACTGGATACGAGCAGTACTTC

d_call: TRBD1
v_call: TRBV6-6
clone_size: once
j_call: TRBJ2-5
cdr3_aa: CASSIRQGKETQYF
cdr3_nt: TGTGCCAGCAGTATTCGACAGGGGAAAGAGACCCAGTACTTC

d_call: .
v_call: TRBV7-9
clone_size: .
j_call: TRBJ1-5
cdr3_aa: CASSRGAGSNQPQHF
cdr3_nt: TGTGCCAGCAGCCGTGGGGCAGGAAGCAATCAGCCCCAGCATTTT

d_call: TRBD2
v_call: TRBV4-1
clone_size: .
j_call: TRBJ2-7
cdr3_aa: CASSPTTPGLAGGRAYEQYF
cdr3_nt: TGCGCCAGCAGCCCTACAACACCGGGACTAGCGGGAGGTAGGGCCTACGAGCAGTACTTC

d_call: .
v_call: TRBV10-3
clone_size: .
j_call: TRBJ1-2
cdr3_aa: CAISERGATNYGYTF
cdr3_nt: TGTGCCATCAGTGAGAGGGGGGCCACTAACTATGGCTACACCTTC

d_call: .
v_call: TRBV21-1
clone_size: .
j_call: TRBJ2-7
cdr3_aa: CASSGTSALSYEQYF
cdr3_nt: TGTGCCAGCAGCGGCACTAGCGCCCTCTCCTACGAGCAGTACTTC

d_call: .
v_call: TRBV14
clone_size: .
j_call: TRBJ2-5
cdr3_aa: CASSRQTGPQETQYF
cdr3_nt: TGTGCCAGCAGCCGGCAAACCGGGCCCCAAGAGACCCAGTACTTC

d_call: .
v_call: TRBV5-1
clone_size: .
j_call: TRBJ2-3
cdr3_aa: CASSFPSDTQYF
cdr3_nt: TGCGCCAGCAGCTTTCCCTCAGATACGCAGTATTTT

d_call: .
v_call: TRBV29-1
clone_size: few
j_call: TRBJ2-7
cdr3_aa: CSVSASGFDEQYF
cdr3_nt: TGCAGCGTCTCAGCCAGCGGGTTCGACGAGCAGTACTTC

d_call: .
v_call: TRBV6-6
clone_size: few
j_call: TRBJ2-1
cdr3_aa: CASSPAKGSNEQFF
cdr3_nt: TGTGCCAGCAGCCCAGCCAAGGGGTCCAATGAGCAGTTCTTC

d_call: .
v_call: TRBV2
clone_size: few
j_call: TRBJ1-4
cdr3_aa: CASNDRVLNEKLFF
cdr3_nt: TGTGCCAGCAACGATCGCGTTCTTAATGAAAAACTGTTTTTT

d_call: .
v_call: TRBV27
clone_size: .
j_call: TRBJ1-5
cdr3_aa: CASSLGLGPNQPQHF
cdr3_nt: TGTGCCAGCAGTTTAGGGTTGGGACCCAATCAGCCCCAGCATTTT

d_call: .
v_call: TRBV28
clone_size: once
j_call: TRBJ2-3
cdr3_aa: CASSKVQGRSTDTQYF
cdr3_nt: TGTGCCAGCAGTAAAGTACAGGGCCGAAGCACAGATACGCAGTATTTT

d_call: .
v_call: TRBV6-5
clone_size: .
j_call: TRBJ1-3
cdr3_aa: CASLGAYAGRNTIYF
cdr3_nt: TGTGCCAGCCTCGGGGCCTACGCAGGCCGAAACACCATATATTTT

d_call: TRBD2
v_call: TRBV13
clone_size: .
j_call: TRBJ2-1
cdr3_aa: CASSFTSGSYNEQFF
cdr3_nt: TGTGCCAGCAGCTTTACTAGCGGGTCCTACAATGAGCAGTTCTTC

d_call: .
v_call: TRBV10-3
clone_size: .
j_call: TRBJ2-5
cdr3_aa: CAIRSRINATQYF
cdr3_nt: TGTGCCATCAGATCCCGAATCAATGCGACCCAGTACTTC